The next 15 T cell receptor beta chains were all read from a single sample in a study of T cell repertoires in cytomegalovirus infection. These receptors' targets are unknown. In TCRdb, the reads were re-called with MiXCR into one record per CDR3 protein. The table has tens of thousands of distinct CDR3 sequences, 20% seen once. The sequencing here drew on CD8+ T cells from cultured PBMCs, taken from culture after CMV antigen stimulation. Every receptor here comes from a human donor in good health (CMV status not recorded). Some clones in this sample may be carry-over from other donors' samples.

This clonotype was seen more than once but under ten times. V usage is TRBV4-1 and J usage is TRBJ2-7; D might be TRBD1 (6 bases). The CDR3 is 16 residues long. Trimming stripped 0 bases from V and 2 bases from J, with 14 bases between. CDR1 and CDR2 (germline): MGHRA, YSYEKL. The CDR3 DNA sequence: TGCGCCAGCAGCCAAGATAATAGGGGGACCACCTACGAGCAGTACTTC. Translation: CASSQDNRGTTYEQYF.

This chain connects TRBV7-2 to TRBJ2-1; 13 bases are shared with TRBD2. Germline-derived CDR1 and CDR2 are SGHTA and FQGNSA. This CDR3 has 17 residues. Unmatched junction bases numbered 6, after V lost 5 bases and J lost 2 bases. This CDR3 reads CASSPVTSGGAYNEQFF. CDR3 in DNA: TGTGCCAGCAGCCCGGTCACTAGCGGGGGGGCCTACAATGAGCAGTTCTTC.

The chain is built from TRBV7-2 and TRBJ1-1, with 8 bases lining up with TRBD1. Trimming cost V 1 base and J 0 bases; bases outside gene matches: 7. The CDR3 covers 17 residues. CDR1 and CDR2 (germline): SGHTA, FQGNSA. The CDR3 DNA reads as TGTGCCAGCAGCTTAGGGACAGGGAGGGAGTTGAACACTGAAGCTTTCTTT. Its translation is CASSLGTGRELNTEAFF.

V and J are TRBV7-2 and TRBJ2-2, with TRBD1 matching over 10 bases. The germline CDR1 and CDR2 sequences are SGHTA and FQGNSA. Germline trimming cut 8 bases from V and 1 base from J; bases unmatched to any gene: 4. CDR3 size: 15 residues. CDR3 nucleotides: TGTGCCAGCCCCGGGACAGGGGTGAACACCGGGGAGCTGTTTTTT. It is translated as CASPGTGVNTGELFF.

This clonotype came up a few times. The chain employs TRBV12-3 or TRBV12-4 and TRBJ2-7; D may be TRBD1 or TRBD2 (5 bases each). Trimming stripped 3 bases from V and 5 bases from J, with 8 bases between. The CDR3 extends over 12 amino acids. CDR3 sequence: CASSFGGNEQYF. The CDR3 nucleotides read TGTGCCAGCAGTTTTGGGGGTAACGAGCAGTACTTC.

This clonotype was recorded many times. The chain joins TRBV7-8 to TRBJ1-1, with D unresolved. The V end was cut by 4 bases, the J end by 6 bases, with 24 bases between. Germline loops: CDR1 SGHVS, CDR2 FQNEAQ. The CDR3 consists of 17 residues. The CDR3 DNA is TGTGCCAGCAGCTCCCTACCTACGGCGGCTCCTAACGCTGAAGCTTTCTTT. Translation: CASSSLPTAAPNAEAFF.

This chain connects TRBV11-2 to TRBJ2-3; 10 nucleotides align to TRBD2. Germline CDR1 reads SGHAT; CDR2 reads FQNNGV. This CDR3 comprises 16 residues. Trimming cost V 4 bases and J 4 bases; bases outside gene matches: 8. This CDR3 is CASSWASGGISDTQYF. The CDR3 nucleotides read TGTGCCAGCAGCTGGGCTAGCGGGGGTATCTCAGATACGCAGTATTTT.

The chain employs TRBV7-2 and TRBJ2-7, with D possibly being TRBD2 (5 bases). Between the trimmed V and J ends, which lost 1 base and 6 bases, there was a span of 13 bases. Germline values: CDR1 SGHTA, CDR2 FQGNSA. The CDR3 covers 14 residues. DNA for the CDR3: TGTGCCAGCAGCTTAGGTTTATCGGCGGGCGAGCAGTACTTC. It encodes CASSLGLSAGEQYF. Filled out from reference TRBV7-2 and TRBJ2-7, the complete variable domain reads GAGVSQSPSNKVTEKGKDVELRCDPISGHTALYWYRQSLGQGLEFLIYFQGNSAPDKSGLPSDRFSAERTGGSVSTLTIQRTQQEDSAVYLCASSLGLSAGEQYFGPGTRLTVT.

In its sample, this clonotype was seen many times. A junction end diverges from the germline sequence, so it may reflect a read error. CDR3 nucleotide sequence: TGTGCCAGCAGTCACTCCGGGACAGGATCTTTCTATGGCTACACCTTC. This translates into CASSHSGTGSFYGYTF. This rearrangement joins TRBV6-5 to TRBJ1-2; 8 nucleotides agree with TRBD1. Looked up from germline, CDR1 is MNHEY and CDR2 is SVGAGI. The CDR3 extends over 16 amino acids.

V usage is TRBV4-1 and J usage is TRBJ2-2; 15 nucleotides line up with TRBD2. Germline V CDR1 and CDR2: MGHRA, YSYEKL. J was trimmed by 4 bases and V by 3 bases; bases with no gene match: 6. This CDR3 region has 18 residues. CDR3 nucleotides: TGCGCCAGCAGCCATCCCGGACTAGCGGGGGGGAGCACCGGGGAGCTGTTTTTT. It specifies CASSHPGLAGGSTGELFF.

This chain connects TRBV7-7 to TRBJ1-3; 8 bases are shared with TRBD1. CDR1 is SSHAT and CDR2 is FNYEAQ in the germline V gene (reference sequence). With V trimmed by 1 base and J by 10 bases, 6 bases remained unmatched. The CDR3 totals 14 residues. The CDR3 DNA follows: TGTGCCAGCAGCTTAGAGGTCGGACAGGGTACCATATATTTT. Amino acids: CASSLEVGQGTIYF.

This clonotype was counted a few times. The chain recombines TRBV6-5 with TRBJ1-1; no clear D. Trimming cost V 0 bases and J 1 base, with 12 bases left between them. Germline V lookup: CDR1 MNHEY, CDR2 SVGAGI. This CDR3 contains 16 residues. DNA for the CDR3: TGTGCCAGCAGTTACTCAGTGGGTCTGGGGAACACTGAAGCTTTCTTT. It codes for CASSYSVGLGNTEAFF.

This clonotype was found a few times. V is TRBV7-8 and J is TRBJ1-5; D is possibly TRBD1 (5 bases). The V end lost 1 base, the J end lost 6 bases, and 7 bases lay between the germline ends. Germline V gene lookup returns CDR1 SGHVS and CDR2 FQNEAQ. There are 13 residues in the CDR3. The CDR3 sequence: CASSLGGVQPQHF. The CDR3 nucleotides are TGTGCCAGCAGCTTAGGAGGGGTTCAGCCCCAGCATTTT. Drawing the rest from reference TRBV7-8 and TRBJ1-5, the complete variable domain is GAGVSQSPRYKVAKRGQDVALRCDPISGHVSLFWYQQALGQGPEFLTYFQNEAQLDKSGLPSDRFFAERPEGSVSTLKIQRTQQEDSAVYLCASSLGGVQPQHFGDGTRLSIL.

The chain is built from TRBV12-3 or TRBV12-4 and TRBJ2-1; D ambiguous. With 3 bases removed from V and 7 bases from J, the gap between germline ends came to 7 bases. This CDR3 is built from 12 residues. This CDR3 is CASSFDGNEQFF. DNA of the CDR3: TGTGCCAGCAGTTTCGACGGTAATGAGCAGTTCTTC.

The chain employs TRBV12-3 or TRBV12-4 and TRBJ1-1; weak D call: TRBD1 (6 bases). V was pared by 3 bases and J by 0 bases, with 8 bases between. The CDR3 covers 14 residues. The CDR3 loop is CASSFTGLNTEAFF. Written as DNA, the CDR3 is TGTGCCAGCAGTTTTACAGGGCTGAACACTGAAGCTTTCTTT.